This T cell receptor (beta chain) is from a study of shared clonotypes between healthy human individuals. Germline V gene sequence: CDR1 SGHTA, CDR2 FQGNSA. V shed 2 bases and J shed 1 base, with 8 bases lying between them. This CDR3 has 14 amino acids. Libraries were prepared by immunoSEQ multiplex PCR; TCRdb keeps only in-frame clonotypes and omits some of them. Of approximately 2.5 million clones listed, around nine tenths are singletons. Sequenced material: naive CD4+ T cells sorted from blood. As to subset: CD45RA+ positively selected. This chain links TRBV7-2 with TRBJ1-1; D call uncertain. This receptor was obtained from a man younger than 30 in good health. Here the CDR3 DNA reads TGTGCCAGCAGCTTATATCCAGGGAACACTGAAGCTTTCTTT. Protein: CASSLYPGNTEAFF. Supplemented by reference TRBV7-2 and TRBJ1-1, the full variable domain reads GAGVSQSPSNKVTEKGKDVELRCDPISGHTALYWYRQSLGQGLEFLIYFQGNSAPDKSGLPSDRFSAERTGGSVSTLTIQRTQQEDSAVYLCASSLYPGNTEAFFGQGTRLTVV.